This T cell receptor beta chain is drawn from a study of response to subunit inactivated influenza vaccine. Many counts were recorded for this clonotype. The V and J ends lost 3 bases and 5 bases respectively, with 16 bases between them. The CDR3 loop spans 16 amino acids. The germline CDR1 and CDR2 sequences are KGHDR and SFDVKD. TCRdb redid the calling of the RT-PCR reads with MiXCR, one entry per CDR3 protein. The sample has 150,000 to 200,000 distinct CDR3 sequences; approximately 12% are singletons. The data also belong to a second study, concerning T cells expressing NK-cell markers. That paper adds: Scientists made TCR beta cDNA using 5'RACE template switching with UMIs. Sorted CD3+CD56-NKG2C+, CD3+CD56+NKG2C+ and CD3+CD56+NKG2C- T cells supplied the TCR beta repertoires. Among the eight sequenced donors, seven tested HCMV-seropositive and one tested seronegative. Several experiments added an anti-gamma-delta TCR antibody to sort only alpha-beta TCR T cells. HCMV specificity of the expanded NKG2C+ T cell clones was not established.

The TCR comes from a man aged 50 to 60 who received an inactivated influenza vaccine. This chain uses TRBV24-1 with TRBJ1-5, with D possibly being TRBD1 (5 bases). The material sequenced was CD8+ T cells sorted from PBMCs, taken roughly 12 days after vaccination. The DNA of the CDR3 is TGTGCCACCAGTGATAAGGGGTCCCACGGATATCAGCCCCAGCATTTT. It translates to CATSDKGSHGYQPQHF.